A selection of T cell receptor beta chains follows, all from one sample in a study of cytomegalovirus exposure and HLA in healthy donors. Assay: immunoSEQ multiplex PCR; the TCRdb copy retains only in-frame clones and omits some. Of about 200,000 clones listed, about 78% are singletons. Sequencing used PBMCs. Receptors originate from a woman aged 30 to 39 in good health and CMV-seronegative. Both conserved end residues are part of each CDR3. D genes are given only for firm matches. Only some rows state a clone size, as once, few, many or a class for expanded clones.

V gene	clone size	J gene	CDR3 length	D gene	CDR3 protein	CDR3 DNA
TRBV27	-	TRBJ2-5	17	-	CASSPLGQRGPQETQYF	TGTGCCAGCAGCCCACTCGGACAGCGGGGACCCCAAGAGACCCAGTACTTC
TRBV4-1	-	TRBJ1-2	17	-	CASSQVSGGPGNYGYTF	TGCGCCAGCAGCCAAGTGAGTGGGGGCCCGGGAAACTATGGCTACACCTTC
TRBV4-1	few	TRBJ1-1	13	-	CASSSRGYTEAFF	TGCGCCAGCAGTTCAAGGGGTTACACTGAAGCTTTCTTT
TRBV2	-	TRBJ2-1	14	-	CASTDRREDNEQFF	TGTGCCAGCACGGACAGGCGGGAGGACAATGAGCAGTTCTTC
TRBV27	-	TRBJ1-1	14	-	CASRGGRQNTEAFF	TGTGCCAGCAGGGGGGGACGCCAGAACACTGAAGCTTTCTTT
TRBV7-8	-	TRBJ1-2	16	-	CASSLALRGFDYGYTF	TGTGCCAGCAGCTTAGCGTTAAGAGGATTTGACTATGGCTACACCTTC
TRBV6-6	-	TRBJ1-2	15	-	CASTYVTDTPYGYTF	TGTGCCAGCACCTACGTCACAGACACCCCCTATGGCTACACCTTC
TRBV6-5	-	TRBJ1-1	14	-	CASRPSGEAPEAFF	TGTGCCAGCAGACCCTCAGGGGAAGCTCCTGAAGCTTTCTTT
TRBV10-3	-	TRBJ2-3	13	-	CAINRGNTDTQYF	TGTGCCATCAACCGGGGGAACACAGATACGCAGTATTTT
TRBV29-1	-	TRBJ2-4	15	TRBD1	CSVVRSGTGYGIQYF	TGCAGCGTTGTTAGGTCCGGGACAGGTTACGGCATTCAGTACTTC
TRBV20-1	-	TRBJ2-7	10	-	CSAFHYEQYF	TGCAGTGCTTTCCACTACGAGCAGTACTTC
TRBV30	-	TRBJ1-1	17	-	CAWGQRTTKNANTEAFF	TGTGCCTGGGGACAGAGGACCACTAAAAATGCGAACACTGAAGCTTTCTTT
TRBV15	-	TRBJ2-1	17	TRBD2	CATSRDGGGLAGPKQFF	TGTGCCACCAGCAGAGATGGGGGAGGACTAGCGGGGCCAAAGCAGTTCTTC
TRBV19	-	TRBJ1-2	17	-	CASSMQDTQSFGYGYTF	TGTGCCAGTAGTATGCAGGACACACAATCCTTTGGCTATGGCTACACCTTC
TRBV10-3	-	TRBJ1-1	13	-	CATGQTPNTEAFF	TGTGCCACAGGGCAGACTCCGAACACTGAAGCTTTCTTT
TRBV9	-	TRBJ2-1	17	TRBD2	CASSVASGGSTYNEQFF	TGTGCCAGCAGCGTAGCTTCGGGAGGGTCAACTTACAATGAGCAGTTCTTC
TRBV15	-	TRBJ2-6	17	-	CATSRDDLASGANVLTF	TGTGCCACCAGCAGAGATGACCTAGCATCTGGGGCCAACGTCCTGACTTTC
TRBV10-3	-	TRBJ1-2	15	-	CAISEQANRGYGYTF	TGTGCCATCAGTGAACAGGCGAATAGGGGTTATGGCTACACCTTC
TRBV19	once	TRBJ1-3	17	-	CASSPREEGGYGNTIYF	TGTGCCAGTAGCCCAAGGGAAGAGGGAGGTTACGGAAACACCATATATTTT
TRBV28	-	TRBJ2-5	14	-	CASSFGDRRETQYF	TGTGCCAGCAGTTTCGGCGACAGGCGGGAGACCCAGTACTTC
TRBV12-5	-	TRBJ2-5	12	-	CASVSDRRTQYF	TGTGCTAGTGTATCGGACAGAAGGACCCAGTACTTC
TRBV5-1	-	TRBJ1-1	15	TRBD1	CASALLGQGPTEAFF	TGCGCCAGCGCCCTTTTGGGACAGGGGCCCACTGAAGCTTTCTTT
TRBV10-3	-	TRBJ1-3	16	-	CAITAGGGSRGNTIYF	TGTGCCATCACCGCGGGGGGAGGTTCCCGAGGAAACACCATATATTTT
TRBV5-1	-	TRBJ2-7	15	-	CASSLGVAPAYEQYF	TGCGCCAGCAGCTTGGGAGTAGCCCCAGCCTACGAGCAGTACTTC
TRBV7-9	-	TRBJ1-2	13	TRBD1	CASSLLQGGGYTF	TGTGCCAGCAGCCTATTACAGGGGGGCGGCTACACCTTC
TRBV5-1	-	TRBJ1-4	16	TRBD1	CASSLDRGPGGQILFF	TGCGCCAGCAGCTTGGACAGGGGTCCGGGTGGACAGATACTGTTTTTT
TRBV11-2	few	TRBJ1-5	15	TRBD1	CASSSGQAINQPQHF	TGTGCCAGCAGTTCGGGACAGGCTATCAATCAGCCCCAGCATTTT
TRBV19	-	TRBJ2-7	12	-	CASSIPTHEQYF	TGTGCCAGTAGTATCCCCACACACGAGCAGTACTTC
TRBV7-2	-	TRBJ2-7	13	TRBD2	CASSLTSVYEQYF	TGTGCCAGCAGCTTAACTAGCGTCTACGAGCAGTACTTC
TRBV4-1	-	TRBJ1-1	15	TRBD1	CASSQVDRGATEAFF	TGCGCCAGCAGCCAAGTGGACAGGGGGGCCACTGAAGCTTTCTTT
TRBV11-2	once	TRBJ1-1	13	-	CASSLPGVTEAFF	TGTGCCAGCAGCTTACCAGGGGTGACTGAAGCTTTCTTT
TRBV11-2	-	TRBJ1-4	13	TRBD1	CASSFRDSEKLFF	TGTGCCAGCAGCTTCCGGGACAGTGAAAAACTGTTTTTT
TRBV4-1	-	TRBJ2-7	16	-	CASSQDTLSTYYEQYF	TGCGCCAGCAGCCAAGACACCCTGAGCACCTACTACGAGCAGTACTTC
TRBV30	-	TRBJ1-2	12	-	CAWSQGAEGYPF	TGTGCCTGGAGTCAGGGAGCGGAGGGCTACCCCTTC
TRBV6-5	few	TRBJ1-2	11	-	CATGGFYGYTF	TGTGCCACGGGGGGATTCTATGGCTACACCTTC
TRBV7-3	-	TRBJ2-7	14	TRBD1	CASSLGTGFYEQYF	TGTGCCAGCAGCTTAGGGACAGGATTCTACGAGCAGTACTTC
TRBV27	-	TRBJ2-5	17	TRBD2	CASSSPRGAGGSETQYF	TGTGCCAGCAGCTCACCTCGAGGGGCGGGAGGGTCGGAGACCCAGTACTTC
TRBV7-6	-	TRBJ1-6	13	TRBD1	CASSRTGQSPLHF	TGTGCCAGCAGCCGGACAGGGCAATCACCCCTCCACTTT
TRBV10-2	once	TRBJ2-1	14	-	CASSVSNSYNEQFF	TGCGCCAGCAGTGTTTCCAACTCCTACAATGAGCAGTTCTTC